This T cell receptor beta chain emerged from a study of beta chain features in type 1 diabetes. About the study: Patients did not differ from healthy donors in age, gender or cell yield. Study results and limitations: In every one of the four CD4+ subsets, TCRB CDR3s were moderately but significantly shorter in Type 1 diabetes patients. Naive, central memory and regulatory TCRB repertoires appeared more similar among patients than healthy donors.

The isolated RNA, all of it, was reverse transcribed, so expressed TCRB transcripts were what got sequenced. TCRdb's table, derived via immunoSEQ multiplex PCR, lists solely in-frame clones and lacks some. Among about 300,000 clones listed, roughly 14% were seen once. CDR1 and CDR2 from the germline V gene are MDHEN and SYDVKM. This CDR3 spans 11 amino acids. V lost 9 bases, J lost 6 bases, and 12 bases lay in between. This clone showed up just a few times. The antigen remains undetermined. The specimen was naive CD4+ T cells from blood. This rearrangement joins TRBV28 to TRBJ2-7; tentatively, D is TRBD1 (6 bases). This receptor was obtained from a woman between 18 and 29 years old with type 1 diabetes. CDR3 protein: CASLRGSEQYF. The DNA of the CDR3 is TGTGCCAGTCTGAGGGGGTCCGAGCAGTACTTC.